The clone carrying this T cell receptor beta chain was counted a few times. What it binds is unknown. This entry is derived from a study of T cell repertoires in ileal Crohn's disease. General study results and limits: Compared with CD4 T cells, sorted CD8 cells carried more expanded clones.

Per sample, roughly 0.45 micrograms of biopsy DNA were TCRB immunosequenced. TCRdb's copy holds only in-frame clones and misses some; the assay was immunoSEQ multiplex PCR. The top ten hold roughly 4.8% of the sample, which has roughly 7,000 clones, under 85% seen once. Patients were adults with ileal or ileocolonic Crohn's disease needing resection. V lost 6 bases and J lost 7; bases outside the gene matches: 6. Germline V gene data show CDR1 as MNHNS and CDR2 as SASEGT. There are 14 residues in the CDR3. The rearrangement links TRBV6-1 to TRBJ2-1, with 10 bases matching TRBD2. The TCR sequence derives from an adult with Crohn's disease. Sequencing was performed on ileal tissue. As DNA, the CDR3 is TGTGCCAGCAGCCAACCGACTAGCGGGAATGAGCAGTTCTTC. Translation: CASSQPTSGNEQFF.